This T cell receptor (beta chain) was identified during a study of blood T cell repertoires in COVID-19. Study-level information: Whether acute or convalescent, the COVID-19 samples came from the United States, Italy and Spain. From T cells, B-cell-depleted T cells, or PBMCs came the material, which was cDNA or gDNA.

Trimming shortened V by 6 bases and J by 0 bases, and 18 bases separated the two germline ends. Per germline, CDR1 MNHEY and CDR2 SVGEGT. The CDR3 has 16 residues. How the authors handled the data: Counts of nucleated cells, estimated from reference gene primer amplification, were obtained. Some clones are missing from TCRdb's copy, which holds only in-frame ones; the method was immunoSEQ multiplex PCR. V, J and clone size are those of that table, while D and trimming were read from the DNA. The sample contains about 330,000 clones, roughly 87% of which appear only once. The TCR originated in a man aged 30 to 39 with COVID-19, enrolled during active disease. This chain joins TRBV6-2 or TRBV6-3 and TRBJ2-7, with D perhaps matching TRBD1 (5 bases). Sample: peripheral blood. This CDR3 is CASSPFAGDSSYEQYF. In nucleotides, the CDR3 is TGTGCCAGCAGCCCGTTCGCAGGCGACAGCTCCTACGAGCAGTACTTC.